This TCR beta chain emerged from a study of cytomegalovirus exposure and HLA in healthy donors. Study outcomes and limitations: The study listed some 160 cytomegalovirus-associated TCR beta chains.

Produced via immunoSEQ multiplex PCR; TCRdb's table is partial and in-frame only. The table records about 350,000 clones, roughly 90% of them present only once. Comments on this clone: The antigen is unknown.

The approximately 130-subject validation cohort, separate from the approximately 640-subject first cohort, included the donors. The CDR3 sequence is 14 residues long. Germline V gene lookup returns CDR1 MDHEN and CDR2 SYDVKM. The V end lost 2 bases, the J end lost 2 bases, and 7 bases lay between the germline ends. The sequenced sample was PBMCs. The chain employs TRBV28 and TRBJ2-1; D not certain. The sequence came from a woman aged 25-40 years in good health and CMV-seropositive. Here the CDR3 DNA reads TGTGCCAGCAGTTTAAGGTCTCCCTACAATGAGCAGTTCTTC. Protein: CASSLRSPYNEQFF.